A selection of T cell receptor beta chains follows, all from one sample in a study of vaccination and CD4 T cells after COVID-19. For these TCRs, the target antigens are not known. TCRdb itself ran the PCR reads through MiXCR, one entry per CDR3 protein. The sample includes about 20,000 distinct CDR3 sequences, roughly 29% of them seen just once. Sequencing input: cultured CD4+ T cells from blood. The receptors originated from a human donor with COVID-19. CDR3s include the opening cysteine and the closing phenylalanine or tryptophan. The order of the fields is D gene, clone size, J gene, V gene, CDR3 DNA, CDR3 protein. D genes are given only for firm matches. Clone size appears in some rows only: once, few, many, or a class for an expanded clone.

D: NA; size: NA; J: TRBJ1-2; V: TRBV20-1; DNA: TGCAGTGCAGCTTGGGCCTGGGACTATGGCTACACCTTC; CDR3: CSAAWAWDYGYTF
D: TRBD1; size: NA; J: TRBJ2-7; V: TRBV20-1; DNA: TGCAGTGCTAGAGAAGCGACAGGGGTCGACGAGCAGTACTTC; CDR3: CSAREATGVDEQYF
D: TRBD1; size: NA; J: TRBJ2-1; V: TRBV20-1; DNA: TGCAGTGCTAGATGGACAGGGCCCAATGAGCAGTTCTTC; CDR3: CSARWTGPNEQFF
D: NA; size: few; J: TRBJ2-1; V: TRBV19; DNA: TGTGCCAGTAGTATGTTCGCCGGCCACAATGAGCAGTTCTTC; CDR3: CASSMFAGHNEQFF
D: NA; size: few; J: TRBJ2-1; V: TRBV11-3; DNA: TGTGCCAGCAGCTTATCCAAGGATGAGCAGTTCTTC; CDR3: CASSLSKDEQFF
D: NA; size: medium-sized; J: TRBJ1-6; V: TRBV27; DNA: TGTGCCAGCAGTTTTGGGAGTAGAGGCGATTCACCCCTCCACTTT; CDR3: CASSFGSRGDSPLHF
D: NA; size: NA; J: TRBJ1-6; V: TRBV19; DNA: TGTGCCAGTATGGGCGGCTCCTATAATTCACCCCTCCACTTT; CDR3: CASMGGSYNSPLHF
D: TRBD1; size: NA; J: TRBJ1-6; V: TRBV20-1; DNA: TGCAGTGTCGGGCAGGGGGATAAACCCCTCCACTTT; CDR3: CSVGQGDKPLHF
D: TRBD1; size: NA; J: TRBJ2-2; V: TRBV28; DNA: TGTGCCAGCAGACGACAGGGTGTAACCGGGGAGCTGTTTTTT; CDR3: CASRRQGVTGELFF
D: NA; size: NA; J: TRBJ1-5; V: TRBV7-2; DNA: TGTGCCAGCAGCACAGGGACAAATCAGCCCCAGCATTTT; CDR3: CASSTGTNQPQHF
D: NA; size: few; J: TRBJ1-5; V: TRBV7-2; DNA: TGTGCCAGCAGCTTCTACTTTGATCAGCCCCAGCATTTT; CDR3: CASSFYFDQPQHF
D: NA; size: NA; J: TRBJ1-2; V: TRBV5-1; DNA: TGCGCCAGCAGCCCTGGGGGGAACGGCTACACCTTC; CDR3: CASSPGGNGYTF
D: TRBD1; size: NA; J: TRBJ2-5; V: TRBV11-1; DNA: TGTGCCAGCAGCTCCGGGACAGGGGACCAAGAGACCCAGTACTTC; CDR3: CASSSGTGDQETQYF
D: TRBD2; size: few; J: TRBJ2-7; V: TRBV20-1; DNA: TGCAGTGCCCCCTCCAGCGGGGTTAGCAACGAGCAGTACTTC; CDR3: CSAPSSGVSNEQYF
D: NA; size: NA; J: TRBJ2-6; V: TRBV11-3; DNA: TGTGCCAGCAGGCTAATCGGGGGCGGTGGGGCCAACGTCCTGACTTTC; CDR3: CASRLIGGGGANVLTF
D: NA; size: few; J: TRBJ2-7; V: TRBV28; DNA: TGTGCCAGCAGGGCTCCGGGACCCGGCTACGAGCAGTACTTC; CDR3: CASRAPGPGYEQYF
D: NA; size: NA; J: TRBJ2-5; V: TRBV11-3; DNA: TGTGCCAGCCGCTTAGGTCAGGGAGAGACCCAGTACTTC; CDR3: CASRLGQGETQYF
D: NA; size: few; J: TRBJ1-3; V: TRBV6-1; DNA: TGTGCCACCACCATAGGGGCGGCCGGGTTGGTCATATATTTT; CDR3: CATTIGAAGLVIYF
D: NA; size: NA; J: TRBJ1-5; V: TRBV27; DNA: TGTGCCAGCAGTTTCCCTCCCGGAAACTCCAGCAATCAGCCCCAGCATTTT; CDR3: CASSFPPGNSSNQPQHF
D: NA; size: few; J: TRBJ1-5; V: TRBV6-2/TRBV6-3; DNA: TGTGCCAGCAGTGGGGGCGCGCTAGGCAATCAGCCCCAGCATTTT; CDR3: CASSGGALGNQPQHF
D: NA; size: NA; J: TRBJ2-2; V: TRBV5-1; DNA: TGCGCCAGCAGGGGAGCAGCTAACACCGGGGAGCTGTTTTTT; CDR3: CASRGAANTGELFF
D: NA; size: NA; J: TRBJ2-2; V: TRBV5-5; DNA: TGTGCCAGCAGGCCTAACACCGGGGAGCTGTTTTTT; CDR3: CASRPNTGELFF
D: NA; size: NA; J: TRBJ1-3; V: TRBV4-1; DNA: TGCGCCAGCAGCCAAGGGGCAGGGGGAAACACCATATATTTT; CDR3: CASSQGAGGNTIYF
D: TRBD1; size: few; J: TRBJ2-2; V: TRBV6-1; DNA: TGTGCCAGCAGACACGGACAGGGGGCCTCGAACACCGGGGAGCTGTTTTTT; CDR3: CASRHGQGASNTGELFF
D: NA; size: NA; J: TRBJ2-5; V: TRBV6-1; DNA: TGTGCCAGCAGTGAGGTACAGTACCAAGAGACCCAGTACTTC; CDR3: CASSEVQYQETQYF
D: NA; size: NA; J: TRBJ2-1; V: TRBV19; DNA: TGTGCCAGTAGTTTAACAGGGATCAATGAGCAGTTCTTC; CDR3: CASSLTGINEQFF
D: NA; size: NA; J: TRBJ2-5; V: TRBV20-1; DNA: TGCAGTGCTAGGAGGGATGTCAGGGAGACCCAGTACTTC; CDR3: CSARRDVRETQYF
D: TRBD1; size: NA; J: TRBJ2-5; V: TRBV5-1; DNA: TGCGCCAGCAGAGGTGGGACAGGCTCGAGTGGGGAGACCCAGTACTTC; CDR3: CASRGGTGSSGETQYF
D: NA; size: few; J: TRBJ2-2; V: TRBV1; DNA: TGCACCAGCAGCCAGACGGATTCGAACACCGGGGAGCTGTTTTTT; CDR3: CTSSQTDSNTGELFF
D: TRBD2; size: NA; J: TRBJ2-3; V: TRBV5-4; DNA: TGTGCCAGCAGCTTGAGATCTGCGGGGGTGAGCACAGATACGCAGTATTTT; CDR3: CASSLRSAGVSTDTQYF
D: NA; size: NA; J: TRBJ2-7; V: TRBV6-1; DNA: TGTGCCAGCACCCGAGGAATCACCTACGAGCAGTACTTC; CDR3: CASTRGITYEQYF
D: NA; size: few; J: TRBJ1-3; V: TRBV7-8; DNA: TGTGCCAGCAGCCCTAGGGGGGTCTCTGGAAACACCATATATTTT; CDR3: CASSPRGVSGNTIYF
D: NA; size: NA; J: TRBJ2-7; V: TRBV2; DNA: TGTGCCAGCAGTGAAGCGGACACCCGCTCCTACGAGCAGTACTTC; CDR3: CASSEADTRSYEQYF
D: TRBD2; size: few; J: TRBJ2-7; V: TRBV7-9; DNA: TGTGCCAGCAGCCGCTCTAGCGGGGGATCCTACGAGCAGTACTTC; CDR3: CASSRSSGGSYEQYF
D: NA; size: NA; J: TRBJ2-7; V: TRBV6-4; DNA: TGTGCCAGCAGTTATAGAGACAGCCAACGGATGGGGCAGTACTTC; CDR3: CASSYRDSQRMGQYF
D: TRBD1; size: once; J: TRBJ1-6; V: TRBV18; DNA: TGTGCCAGCTCACCACTGGACAGGGTAGAGTCACCCCTCCACTTT; CDR3: CASSPLDRVESPLHF
D: TRBD1; size: few; J: TRBJ1-2; V: TRBV19; DNA: TGTGCCAGTAGTGAGGACAGGGGGGATGGCTACACCTTC; CDR3: CASSEDRGDGYTF
D: NA; size: NA; J: TRBJ2-2; V: TRBV28; DNA: TGTGCCAGCAGTTTGGGGGGCCAGGGGCTGGGGGAGCTGTTTTTT; CDR3: CASSLGGQGLGELFF
D: NA; size: NA; J: TRBJ2-1; V: TRBV10-3; DNA: TGTGCCATCAGTGAGAGGGACTCAGAGGAGCAGTTCTTC; CDR3: CAISERDSEEQFF
D: TRBD2; size: NA; J: TRBJ2-7; V: TRBV15; DNA: TGTGCCACCAGCAGGTACAAGGAAGCGGGGGCCTCCTACGAGCAGTACTTC; CDR3: CATSRYKEAGASYEQYF
D: NA; size: few; J: TRBJ2-1; V: TRBV11-3; DNA: TGTGCCAGCGCCCAAGGGGGGAGCTACAATGAGCAGTTCTTC; CDR3: CASAQGGSYNEQFF
D: TRBD2; size: NA; J: TRBJ2-2; V: TRBV6-2/TRBV6-3; DNA: TGTGCCAGCAGTTACAGGGGACTAAACACCGGGGAGCTGTTTTTT; CDR3: CASSYRGLNTGELFF